These 9 T cell receptor beta chains were sequenced from one sample in a study of blood T cell repertoires in COVID-19. Assay used: immunoSEQ multiplex PCR; TCRdb lists only in-frame clones, some missing. Among hundreds of thousands of clones listed, 65% to 90% were seen once. Material for sequencing was PBMCs or T cells enriched from blood (not recorded which). Every receptor here comes from a woman in her thirties who had been exposed to COVID-19.

The chain recombines TRBV10-3 with TRBJ2-7; 8 bases fit TRBD1. Germline CDR1 reads ENHRY; CDR2 reads SYGVKD. V dropped 5 bases and J dropped 4; count of bases not matched to a gene: 1. The CDR3 sequence is 12 residues long. CDR3 loop: CAISTGGYEQYF. The CDR3 region has the DNA TGTGCCATCAGTACAGGGGGGTACGAGCAGTACTTC.

The chain has TRBV29-1 and TRBJ2-5; 11 nucleotides line up with TRBD2. With V trimmed by 3 bases and J by 1 base, 4 bases remained unmatched. The CDR3 contains 15 residues. Germline V gene sequence: CDR1 SQVTM, CDR2 ANQGSEA. The chain's CDR3 is CSVDGSGGGQETQYF. The CDR3 DNA sequence: TGCAGCGTTGATGGTAGCGGGGGGGGCCAAGAGACCCAGTACTTC.

J is TRBJ1-4 and V is TRBV12-3 or TRBV12-4; the D gene is possibly TRBD1 (6 bases). The CDR3 length is 13 residues. V dropped 5 bases and J dropped 12 bases, with 16 bases sitting between them. The CDR3 region has the DNA TGTGCCAGCAGTAAAACGACAGGCCTGGAACTGTTTTTT. As protein: CASSKTTGLELFF.

The J gene is TRBJ1-4, the V gene TRBV11-2, with 7 bases lining up with TRBD1. Unmatched junction bases numbered 5, after V lost 2 bases and J lost 8 bases. The CDR3 consists of 14 residues. The germline V gene encodes CDR1 SGHAT and CDR2 FQNNGV. The CDR3 reads CASSLYRGGEKLFF. CDR3 DNA: TGTGCCAGCAGCTTATACAGGGGCGGGGAAAAACTGTTTTTT.

This clone was counted only a few times. This chain connects TRBV21-1 to TRBJ1-6; the table's D call, TRBD1, was not checked against the DNA. TRBV21-1 is labeled a pseudogene. The CDR3 is 16 amino acids. CDR3 nucleotides: TGTGCCAGCCGACGGAGACAGTACTCCTATAATTCACCCCTCCACTTT. This encodes CASRRRQYSYNSPLHF.

This chain links TRBV9 with TRBJ2-1; 12 bases are shared with TRBD2. CDR1 is SGDLS and CDR2 is YYNGEE in the germline V gene. The CDR3 loop spans 14 amino acids. Losses at the gene ends were 7 bases for V and 9 bases for J; bases not matched to a gene: 8. CDR3 loop: CASGASGGAVEQFF. CDR3 bases: TGTGCCAGCGGGGCTAGCGGGGGGGCGGTTGAGCAGTTCTTC.

The CDR3 reads CASSPGTGQFF. The CDR3 bases are TGTGCCAGCAGTCCAGGGACAGGGCAGTTCTTC. The rearrangement uses TRBV6-6 and TRBJ2-1; 8 nucleotides match TRBD1. The CDR3 loop spans 11 amino acids. V was pared by 5 bases and J by 12 bases, with 3 bases of the junction left unmatched. The germline CDR1 and CDR2 sequences are MNHNY and SVGAGI (reference sequence).

The rearrangement uses TRBV19 and TRBJ2-3, with D possibly matching TRBD2 (6 bases). The CDR3 runs to 18 residues. Trimming stripped 2 bases from V and 3 bases from J, with 21 bases between. The germline V gene has CDR1 LNHDA and CDR2 SQIVND (reference sequence). The CDR3 sequence is CASSILVWGLGLTDTQYF. The CDR3 DNA is TGTGCCAGTAGTATACTAGTGTGGGGACTGGGTTTGACAGATACGCAGTATTTT.

The chain carries TRBV3-1 (or the pseudogene TRBV3-2) and TRBJ1-3; 7 bases are a match to TRBD1. V trimming: 7 bases; J trimming: 2 bases; junction bases outside the gene matches: 17. This CDR3 comprises 18 residues. Looked up from germline, CDR1 is LGHDT and CDR2 is YNNKEL (reference sequence). CDR3: CASTRDSLPTFAGNTIYF. CDR3 in DNA: TGTGCCAGCACCCGGGACAGCCTTCCAACATTCGCTGGAAACACCATATATTTT.